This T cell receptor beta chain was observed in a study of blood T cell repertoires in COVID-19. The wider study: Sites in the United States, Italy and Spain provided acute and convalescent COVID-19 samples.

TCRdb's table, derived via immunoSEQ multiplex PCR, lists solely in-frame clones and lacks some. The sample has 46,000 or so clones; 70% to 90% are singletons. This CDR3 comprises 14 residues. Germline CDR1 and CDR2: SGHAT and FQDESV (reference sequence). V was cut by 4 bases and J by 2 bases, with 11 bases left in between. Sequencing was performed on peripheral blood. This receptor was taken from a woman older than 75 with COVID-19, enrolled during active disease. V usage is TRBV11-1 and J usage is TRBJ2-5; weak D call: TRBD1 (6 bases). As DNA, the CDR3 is TGTGCCAGCAGCTCCGAGAGGGGGCAAGAGACCCAGTACTTC. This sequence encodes CASSSERGQETQYF. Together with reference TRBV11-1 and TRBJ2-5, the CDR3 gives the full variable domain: EAEVAQSPRYKITEKSQAVAFWCDPISGHATLYWYRQILGQGPELLVQFQDESVVDDSQLPKDRFSAERLKGVDSTLKIQPAELGDSAMYLCASSSERGQETQYFGPGTRLLVL.